The 18 T cell receptor beta chains listed next were all sequenced from one sample in a study of blood T cell repertoires in COVID-19. Data came from immunoSEQ multiplex PCR; TCRdb stores just in-frame clones and leaves some out. The sample holds 130,000 to 150,000 clones, 85% seen once. Sequencing used PBMCs or T cells enriched from blood (not recorded which). These receptors originate from a woman in her 40s who had recovered from COVID-19.

This clone was counted a single time. The rearrangement joins TRBV30 to TRBJ2-1; TRBD2 agrees at 13 bases. CDR1 GTSNPN and CDR2 SVGIG come from the germline V gene (reference sequence). This CDR3 is 18 amino acids long. Trimming took 5 bases from V and 0 from J; bases not matched to a gene: 10. CDR3 coding DNA: TGTGCCTGGGAGGGGGGGAGGACTAGCGGGAGCTCCTACAATGAGCAGTTCTTC. Its protein is CAWEGGRTSGSSYNEQFF.

This clone was picked up one time. The chain employs TRBV5-6 and TRBJ2-1, with a weak D call TRBD2 (7 bases). The V end lost 3 bases, the J end lost 6 bases, and 13 bases lay between the germline ends. Germline CDR1 SGHDT, CDR2 YYEEEE. This CDR3 region has 14 residues. DNA for the CDR3: TGTGCCAGCAGCTCGGCTAGGGGGGGCAATGAGCAGTTCTTC. Translating it yields CASSSARGGNEQFF.

This clone was seen only once. The chain recombines TRBV30 with TRBJ2-3, with 8 nucleotides matching TRBD1. In germline, CDR1 is GTSNPN, CDR2 SVGIG (reference sequence). This CDR3 region has 18 residues. V dropped 1 base and J dropped 2; count of bases not matched to a gene: 14. This CDR3 is CAWSDPLGQGTTTDTQYF. For the CDR3, the DNA is TGTGCCTGGAGTGACCCCCTTGGACAGGGAACGACCACAGATACGCAGTATTTT.

V is TRBV18 and J is TRBJ2-5; a possible D gene is TRBD1 (5 bases). The V gene's germline CDR1 is KGHSH and CDR2 LQKENI. The germline V and J ends were trimmed by 2 bases and 1 base, with 5 bases remaining between them. This CDR3 is 13 amino acids long. CDR3 loop: CASSPGAQETQYF. CDR3 sequence (DNA): TGTGCCAGCTCACCAGGGGCCCAAGAGACCCAGTACTTC.

The V and J genes are TRBV15 and TRBJ1-5, with 7 positions matching TRBD1. This CDR3 has 15 amino acids. Germline V lookup: CDR1 LNHNV, CDR2 YYDKDF (reference sequence). Trimming removed 1 base from V and 3 bases from J; junction bases left unmatched: 3. The CDR3 sequence: CATSRAGQDNQPQHF. The CDR3, as DNA: TGTGCCACCAGCAGAGCTGGACAGGACAATCAGCCCCAGCATTTT.

V usage is TRBV24-1 and J usage is TRBJ1-5; D ambiguous. CDR1 and CDR2 from the germline V gene are KGHDR and SFDVKD. The V gene lost 4 bases and the J gene lost 11 bases, with 11 bases spanning the gap. The CDR3 loop spans 12 amino acids. Here the CDR3 reads CATSEVSGAQHF. The CDR3 DNA reads TGTGCCACCAGTGAGGTCAGCGGGGCCCAGCATTTT.

The J gene is TRBJ2-7, the V gene TRBV7-3, with a possible D match to TRBD2 (6 bases). Germline CDR1 reads SGHTA; CDR2 reads FQGTGA. Deletions cut 5 bases from V and 1 base from J, with 15 bases between. The CDR3 extends over 15 amino acids. CDR3 nucleotides: TGTGCCAGCAGCCTGGAGGAGGGAAGATCCTACGAGCAGTACTTC. Amino acid sequence: CASSLEEGRSYEQYF.

The chain combines TRBV2 with TRBJ1-6; the match to TRBD1 covers 8 bases. The CDR3 runs 14 residues. Germline CDR1 and CDR2: SNHLY and FYNNEI. After removal of 5 bases from V and 7 bases from J, the junction contained 4 bases not matched to a gene. CDR3 nucleotides: TGTGCCAGCAGTCTAGGACAGGGAAATTCACCCCTCCACTTT. Encoded protein: CASSLGQGNSPLHF.

V is TRBV12-5 and J is TRBJ1-1; TRBD1 is a possible D gene (6 bases). The V gene lost 6 bases and the J gene lost 2 bases, with 19 bases spanning the gap. The CDR3 has 16 amino acids. The V gene's germline CDR1 is LGHNT and CDR2 FRNRAP. CDR3 sequence: CASGPAYRDPNTEAFF. The CDR3 DNA reads as TGTGCTAGTGGCCCTGCCTACAGGGACCCTAACACTGAAGCTTTCTTT.

This clone came up a few times. The gene calls are TRBV5-1 and TRBJ2-1; the match to TRBD2 covers 12 bases. The CDR3 runs 15 residues. J lost 8 bases, V lost 3 bases, and 6 bases had no gene match. Germline CDR1 reads SGHRS; CDR2 reads YFSETQ. The CDR3, as DNA: TGCGCCAGCAGCTCCCGACTAGCGGGAGTTCATGAGCAGTTCTTC. The encoded protein is CASSSRLAGVHEQFF. Looking up the rest from reference TRBV5-1 and TRBJ2-1 gives the full variable domain: KAGVTQTPRYLIKTRGQQVTLSCSPISGHRSVSWYQQTPGQGLQFLFEYFSETQRNKGNFPGRFSGRQFSNSRSEMNVSTLELGDSALYLCASSSRLAGVHEQFFGPGTRLTVL.

Points on this clone: The junction shows a germline mismatch at one end, possibly a read error. This sequence joins TRBV2 and TRBJ2-7; no definite D call. The CDR3 is 14 residues long. The germline V gene has CDR1 SNHLY and CDR2 FYNNEI. The CDR3 protein is CASREVVSAYEQYF. CDR3 DNA: TGTGCCAGCAGGGAAGTAGTCTCGGCCTACGAGCAGTACTTC.

The gene calls are TRBV19 and TRBJ2-6, with 7 positions matching TRBD2. The germline gives CDR1 LNHDA, CDR2 SQIVND (reference sequence). CDR3 length: 17 amino acids. V was clipped by 2 bases and J by 0 bases; unmatched bases: 4. CDR3 region: CASSITGGPSGANVLTF. In DNA, the CDR3 is TGTGCCAGTAGTATAACGGGGGGACCCTCTGGGGCCAACGTCCTGACTTTC. The whole variable domain, filled in from reference TRBV19 and TRBJ2-6, reads DGGITQSPKYLFRKEGQNVTLSCEQNLNHDAMYWYRQDPGQGLRLIYYSQIVNDFQKGDIAEGYSVSREKKESFPLTVTSAQKNPTAFYLCASSITGGPSGANVLTFGAGSRLTVL.

V and J are TRBV10-3 and TRBJ2-3; the D gene is possibly TRBD2 (5 bases). CDR3 length equals 15 residues. Germline V gene data show CDR1 as ENHRY and CDR2 as SYGVKD. Trimming shortened V by 3 bases and J by 3 bases, and 13 bases separated the two germline ends. The CDR3: CAISDRELGTDTQYF. The CDR3 region has the DNA TGTGCCATCAGTGACCGGGAACTTGGGACAGATACGCAGTATTTT.

The rearrangement links TRBV2 to TRBJ1-4, with 7 bases that match TRBD1. The germline CDR1 and CDR2 sequences are SNHLY and FYNNEI. Trimming at V came to 7 bases and at J to 8 bases, leaving 10 bases not matched to a gene. The CDR3 sequence is 14 residues long. The CDR3 protein is CASIRDRVMEKLFF. The CDR3 DNA reads TGTGCCAGCATCAGAGACAGGGTAATGGAAAAACTGTTTTTT.

The rearrangement links TRBV3-1 (or the pseudogene TRBV3-2) to TRBJ1-4; D gene uncertain. V gave up 8 bases and J gave up 6 bases, with 10 bases separating them. The germline CDR1 and CDR2 sequences are LGHDT and YNNKEL (reference sequence). The CDR3 has 12 residues. CDR3 in DNA: TGTGCCAGCCGGGGTCTCGATGAAAAACTGTTTTTT. Translating gives CASRGLDEKLFF.

This clone showed up just a few times. The chain employs TRBV3-1 (or the pseudogene TRBV3-2) and TRBJ1-4, with D possibly being TRBD1 (6 bases). The CDR3 has 15 residues. Trimming pared 5 bases from V and 5 bases from J, leaving 15 bases between. CDR1 and CDR2 from the germline V gene are LGHDT and YNNKEL (reference sequence). Here the CDR3 DNA reads TGTGCCAGCAGCGACAGAGGCCAGGGGAATGAAAAACTGTTTTTT. As protein: CASSDRGQGNEKLFF.

This clone was recorded once. The chain recombines TRBV7-8 with TRBJ2-5, with a tentative D call TRBD2 (5 bases). The CDR3 runs 14 residues. V dropped 6 bases and J dropped 5 bases, with 16 bases sitting between them. Germline-derived CDR1 and CDR2 are SGHVS and FQNEAQ. The CDR3 loop reads CASSLAPSEETQYF. CDR3 coding DNA: TGTGCCAGCAGTCTAGCACCCTCGGAGGAGACCCAGTACTTC.

The V and J genes are TRBV18 and TRBJ1-6, with TRBD1 as a possible D gene (6 bases). V lost 5 bases to trimming and J lost 10 bases, with 21 bases between them. Germline V gene sequence: CDR1 KGHSH, CDR2 LQKENI. CDR3 size: 16 residues. This chain's CDR3 is CASSTIHTGSVSPLHF. As DNA, the CDR3 is TGTGCCAGCTCAACGATTCATACAGGGTCCGTCTCACCCCTCCACTTT.